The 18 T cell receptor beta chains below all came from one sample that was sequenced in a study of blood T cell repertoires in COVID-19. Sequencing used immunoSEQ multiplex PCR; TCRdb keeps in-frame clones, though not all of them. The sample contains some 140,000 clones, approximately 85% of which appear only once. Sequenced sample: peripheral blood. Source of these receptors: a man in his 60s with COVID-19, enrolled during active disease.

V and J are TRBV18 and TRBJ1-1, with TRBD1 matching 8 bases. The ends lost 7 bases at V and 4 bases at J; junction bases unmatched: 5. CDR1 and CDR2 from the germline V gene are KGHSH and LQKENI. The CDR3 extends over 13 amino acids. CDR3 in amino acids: CASCPDRATEAFF. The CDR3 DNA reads TGTGCCAGCTGTCCGGACAGGGCCACTGAAGCTTTCTTT.

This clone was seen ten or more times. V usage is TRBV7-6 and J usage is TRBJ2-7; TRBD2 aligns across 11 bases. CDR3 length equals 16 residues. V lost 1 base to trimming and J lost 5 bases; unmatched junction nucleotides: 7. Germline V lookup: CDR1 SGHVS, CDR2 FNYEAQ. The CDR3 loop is CASSLEPSGRINEQYF. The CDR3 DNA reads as TGTGCCAGCAGCTTAGAACCTAGCGGGAGGATAAACGAGCAGTACTTC. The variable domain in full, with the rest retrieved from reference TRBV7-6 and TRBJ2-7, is GAGVSQSPRYKVTKRGQDVALRCDPISGHVSLYWYRQALGQGPEFLTYFNYEAQQDKSGLPNDRFSAERPEGSISTLTIQRTEQRDSAMYRCASSLEPSGRINEQYFGPGTRLTVT.

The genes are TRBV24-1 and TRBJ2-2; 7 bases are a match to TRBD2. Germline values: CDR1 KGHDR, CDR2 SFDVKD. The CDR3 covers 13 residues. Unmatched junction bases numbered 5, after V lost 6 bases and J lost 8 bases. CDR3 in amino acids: CATSLAGVGELFF. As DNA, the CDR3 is TGTGCCACCAGTCTTGCGGGAGTGGGGGAGCTGTTTTTT.

The CDR3, as DNA: TGTGCCAGCAGCCTTGGGACTAGCGGGATTTACGAGCAGTACTTC. Encoded protein: CASSLGTSGIYEQYF. The chain uses TRBV3-1 (or the pseudogene TRBV3-2) and TRBJ2-7, with 13 bases fitting TRBD2. Per germline, CDR1 LGHDT and CDR2 YNNKEL (reference sequence). CDR3 length equals 15 residues. The trim removed 4 bases at V and 4 bases at J, leaving 4 bases unmatched.

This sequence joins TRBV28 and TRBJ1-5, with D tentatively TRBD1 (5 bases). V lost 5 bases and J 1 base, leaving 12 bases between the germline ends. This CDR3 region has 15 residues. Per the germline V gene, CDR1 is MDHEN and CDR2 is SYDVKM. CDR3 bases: TGTGCCAGCAGTAAGAAGCAGGGAAGCAATCAGCCCCAGCATTTT. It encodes CASSKKQGSNQPQHF.

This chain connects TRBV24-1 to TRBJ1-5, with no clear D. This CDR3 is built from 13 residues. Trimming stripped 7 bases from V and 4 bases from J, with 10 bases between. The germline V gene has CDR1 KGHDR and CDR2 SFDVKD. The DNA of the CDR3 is TGTGCCACCAGCCCCCCGGGAAATCAGCCCCAGCATTTT. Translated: CATSPPGNQPQHF.

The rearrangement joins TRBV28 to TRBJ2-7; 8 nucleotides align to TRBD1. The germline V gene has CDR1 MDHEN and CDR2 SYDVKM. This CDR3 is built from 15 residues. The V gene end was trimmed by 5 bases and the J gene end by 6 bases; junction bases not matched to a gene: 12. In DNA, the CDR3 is TGTGCCAGCAGTGTCACCCGGACAGGGAGTGGCGAGCAGTACTTC. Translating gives CASSVTRTGSGEQYF.

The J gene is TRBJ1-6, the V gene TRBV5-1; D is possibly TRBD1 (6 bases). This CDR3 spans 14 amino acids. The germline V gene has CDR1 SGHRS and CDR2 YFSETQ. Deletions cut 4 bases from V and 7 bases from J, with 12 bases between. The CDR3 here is CASSPGRGNSPLHF. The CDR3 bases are TGCGCCAGCAGCCCCGGCAGGGGAAATTCACCCCTCCACTTT.

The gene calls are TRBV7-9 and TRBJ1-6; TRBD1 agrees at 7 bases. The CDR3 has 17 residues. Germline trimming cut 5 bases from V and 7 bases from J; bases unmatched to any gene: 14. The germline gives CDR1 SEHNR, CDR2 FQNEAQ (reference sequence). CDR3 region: CASSKSRGRDSNSPLHF. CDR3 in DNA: TGTGCCAGCAGCAAATCTCGGGGGCGGGACAGCAATTCACCCCTCCACTTT.

CDR3 nucleotide sequence: TGTGCCAGCAGTGTACAGGGCTTCGCTGAAGCTTTCTTT. Translated, it gives CASSVQGFAEAFF. This chain uses TRBV6-6 with TRBJ1-1; a possible D gene is TRBD1 (6 bases). Per germline, CDR1 MNHNY and CDR2 SVGAGI (reference sequence). The V gene lost 5 bases and the J gene lost 6 bases, with 13 bases spanning the gap. This CDR3 region has 13 residues.

In nucleotides, the CDR3 is TGTGCCAGCAGCTTAAGGGGCGGGGCCCTGAACTATGGCTACACCTTC. It is translated as CASSLRGGALNYGYTF. This rearrangement joins TRBV7-3 to TRBJ1-2, with a weak D call TRBD1 (5 bases). CDR3 length: 16 amino acids. V was cut by 1 base and J by 2 bases, with 14 bases left in between. The germline gives CDR1 SGHTA, CDR2 FQGTGA.

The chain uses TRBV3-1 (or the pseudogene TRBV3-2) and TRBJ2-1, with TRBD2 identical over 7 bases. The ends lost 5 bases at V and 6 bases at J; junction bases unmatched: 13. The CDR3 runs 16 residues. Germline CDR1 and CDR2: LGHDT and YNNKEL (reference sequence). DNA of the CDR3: TGTGCCAGCAGCTCCTGGGGGGGAGGGAGCAGCAATGAGCAGTTCTTC. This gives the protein CASSSWGGGSSNEQFF.

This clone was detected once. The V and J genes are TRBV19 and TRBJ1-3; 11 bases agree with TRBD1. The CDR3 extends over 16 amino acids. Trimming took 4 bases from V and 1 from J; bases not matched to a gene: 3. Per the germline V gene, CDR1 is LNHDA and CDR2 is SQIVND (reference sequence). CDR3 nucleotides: TGTGCCAGTAGTACCCGGGACAGGGGGTCTGGAAACACCATATATTTT. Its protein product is CASSTRDRGSGNTIYF.

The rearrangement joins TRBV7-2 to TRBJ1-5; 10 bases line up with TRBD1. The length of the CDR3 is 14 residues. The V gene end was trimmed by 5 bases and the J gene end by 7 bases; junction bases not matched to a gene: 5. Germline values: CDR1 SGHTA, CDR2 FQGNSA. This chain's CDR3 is CASSPDRGGQPQHF. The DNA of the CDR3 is TGTGCCAGCAGCCCGGACAGGGGGGGACAGCCCCAGCATTTT. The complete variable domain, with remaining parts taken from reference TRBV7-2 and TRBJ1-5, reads GAGVSQSPSNKVTEKGKDVELRCDPISGHTALYWYRQSLGQGLEFLIYFQGNSAPDKSGLPSDRFSAERTGGSVSTLTIQRTQQEDSAVYLCASSPDRGGQPQHFGDGTRLSIL.

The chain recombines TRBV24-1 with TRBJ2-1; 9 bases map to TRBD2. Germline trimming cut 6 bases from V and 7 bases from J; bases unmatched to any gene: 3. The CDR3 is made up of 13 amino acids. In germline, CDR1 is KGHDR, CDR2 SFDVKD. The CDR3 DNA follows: TGTGCCACCAGTTGGCGGGAGGGGAATGAGCAGTTCTTC. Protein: CATSWREGNEQFF.

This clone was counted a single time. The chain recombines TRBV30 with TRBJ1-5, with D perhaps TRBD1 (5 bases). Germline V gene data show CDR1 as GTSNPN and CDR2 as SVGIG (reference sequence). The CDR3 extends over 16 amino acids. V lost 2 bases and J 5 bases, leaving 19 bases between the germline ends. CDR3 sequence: CAWSSGQGRIDQPQHF. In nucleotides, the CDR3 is TGTGCCTGGAGTTCTGGTCAGGGCAGAATAGATCAGCCCCAGCATTTT.

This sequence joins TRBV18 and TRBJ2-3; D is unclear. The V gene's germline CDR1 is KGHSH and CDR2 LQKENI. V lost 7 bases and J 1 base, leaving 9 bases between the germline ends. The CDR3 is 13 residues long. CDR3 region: CASLTRRTDTQYF. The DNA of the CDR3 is TGTGCCAGCTTGACAAGACGCACAGATACGCAGTATTTT.

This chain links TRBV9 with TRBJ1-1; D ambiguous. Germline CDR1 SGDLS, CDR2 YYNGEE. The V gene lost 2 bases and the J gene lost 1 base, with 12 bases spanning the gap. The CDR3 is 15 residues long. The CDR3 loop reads CASSVEVVGNTEAFF. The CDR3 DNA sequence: TGTGCCAGCAGCGTGGAGGTGGTAGGGAACACTGAAGCTTTCTTT.